The clone carrying this TCR beta chain was observed a handful of times. What it binds is not known. Method: immunoSEQ multiplex PCR; TCRdb's copy keeps in-frame clones and lacks some. The data hold around 64,000 clones, with 70% to 90% observed a single time. This sample was included in a study of OX40 agonist ivuxolimab in advanced cancers. Study in general: It was ivuxolimab, an agonistic anti-OX40 (CD134) antibody, that patients were treated with. One patient with hepatocellular carcinoma and two with cutaneous melanoma, three in all, had partial responses.

Findings of the study overall: Which antigen the expanded peripheral T cells recognized is unknown. Nonresponders, in some cases, also had low normalized T-cell clonal expansion.

Trimming cost V 5 bases and J 5 bases, with 16 bases left between them. In germline, CDR1 is MDHEN, CDR2 SYDVKM. The length of the CDR3 is 15 residues. The receptor comes from an adult with an advanced solid tumor such as melanoma, head and neck, liver or kidney cancer. The genes are TRBV28 and TRBJ1-5; D is possibly TRBD1 (5 bases). The material was CD4+ or CD8+ T cells sorted from blood, obtained in a trial of the OX40 agonist ivuxolimab. For the CDR3, the DNA is TGTGCCAGCAGTCCCCCGGCGGGGGGGTATCAGCCCCAGCATTTT. This encodes CASSPPAGGYQPQHF.